Listed below are T cell receptor beta chains from one sample, sequenced in a study of regulatory T cells in long-lasting Graves disease. Via MiXCR, TCRdb re-called the multiplex PCR reads, giving one row per CDR3 protein. The sample lists about 470,000 distinct CDR3 sequences; 15% were seen once. These data were also filed under a second study, of T cells in Graves' hyperthyroidism and ophthalmopathy.

The source material was peripheral blood mononuclear cells (PBMCs), sampled at new diagnosis, from a patient treated with antithyroid drugs. The receptors originated from a woman aged 25-40 years with Graves disease. The CDR3 runs from the conserved cysteine through the conserved F or W. The D gene is left open where the match is weak. Clone sizes are given selectively: once, few, many, or a class where the clone is expanded.

V	J	size	D	DNA	CDR3
TRBV3-1	TRBJ2-7	many	.	TGTGCCAGCAGCCCCCGGACAGATTCCTACGAGCAGTACTTC	CASSPRTDSYEQYF
TRBV19	TRBJ2-3	few	TRBD1	TGTGCCAGTAACCACCGGGACAGGAGCACAGATACGCAGTATTTT	CASNHRDRSTDTQYF
TRBV15	TRBJ2-5	many	TRBD2	TGTGCCACCAGCAGAGGAGGGAGGCGGACTAGCGGGAAAGAGACCCAGTACTTC	CATSRGGRRTSGKETQYF
TRBV7-3	TRBJ2-1	many	TRBD1	TGTGCCAGCAGCCCGACCGGACAGGGCTATGAGCAGTTCTTC	CASSPTGQGYEQFF
TRBV15	TRBJ2-7	.	.	TGTGCCACCAGCAGAGAATTGACGGATAACTCCTACGAGCAGTACTTC	CATSRELTDNSYEQYF
TRBV11-2	TRBJ1-5	many	.	TGTGCCAGCAGCGTCGTCGGGAGCAATCAGCCCCAGCATTTT	CASSVVGSNQPQHF
TRBV5-1	TRBJ2-1	.	TRBD2	TGCGCCAGCAGCTTAGCGGGAACCCCTCGGGGGGTCAATGAGCAGTTCTTC	CASSLAGTPRGVNEQFF
TRBV11-2	TRBJ2-3	many	.	TGTGCCAGCAGCTTAGGGGGGGATACGCAGTATTTT	CASSLGGDTQYF
TRBV11-3	TRBJ1-4	.	TRBD1	TGTGCCAGCTCGTCACCGGGGGGACAGGGCACTGAAAAACTGTTTTTT	CASSSPGGQGTEKLFF
TRBV10-2	TRBJ2-1	.	TRBD1	TGCGCCGGCAGGGACGGGACAGTCTACAATGAGCAGTTCTTC	CAGRDGTVYNEQFF
TRBV19	TRBJ2-3	.	TRBD1	TGTGCCAGTAAAGGTCAGGGGGATGTCACAGATACGCAGTATTTT	CASKGQGDVTDTQYF
TRBV2	TRBJ2-7	.	.	TGTGCCAGCAGTGATGTCGGGAGCTCCTACGAGCAGTACTTC	CASSDVGSSYEQYF
TRBV6-1	TRBJ2-3	.	TRBD2	TGTGCCAGCAGTGAAGCGGGGACTAGCGGGAAGCCATGGTATTTT	CASSEAGTSGKPWYF
TRBV7-9	TRBJ2-7	few	TRBD2	TGTGCCAGCAGCTTAGAGTCTAGCGGGACATACGGGCAGTACTTC	CASSLESSGTYGQYF
TRBV2	TRBJ1-5	many	.	TGTGCCAGCAGCGAGGACTTTAGCAATCAGCCCCAGCATTTT	CASSEDFSNQPQHF
TRBV7-9	TRBJ2-3	many	.	TGTGCCAGCAGTTCCGAAAAGAAGGATACGCAGTATTTT	CASSSEKKDTQYF
TRBV3-1	TRBJ2-1	many	TRBD2	TGTGCCAGCAGCAAAAGGACTAGCGGTGGTAGGAGCTCCTACAATGAGCAGTTCTTC	CASSKRTSGGRSSYNEQFF
TRBV5-5	TRBJ2-7	many	TRBD2	TGTGCCAGCAGCACTGGGACTAGCGGGGTCAGCTCCTACGAGCAGTACTTC	CASSTGTSGVSSYEQYF
TRBV6-2/TRBV6-3	TRBJ2-1	few	TRBD2	TGTGCCAGCAACCAAAAACGGACTAGCGGGCGGATCTACAATGAGCAGTTCTTC	CASNQKRTSGRIYNEQFF
TRBV14	TRBJ2-7	many	.	TGTGCCAGCAGCCTAGGTGGGGTACCTTTATACGAGCAGTACTTC	CASSLGGVPLYEQYF
TRBV5-1	TRBJ2-1	.	TRBD2	TGCGCCAGCAGCTCGGGGACTAGCGGGATGTACAATGAGCAGTTCTTC	CASSSGTSGMYNEQFF
TRBV20-1	TRBJ2-1	.	.	TGCAGTGCTAGACTTCCTAGGAGGGATGAGCAGTTCTTC	CSARLPRRDEQFF
TRBV20-1	TRBJ1-1	many	.	TGCAGTGCGGACAGTCTGAACACTGAAGCTTTCTTT	CSADSLNTEAFF
TRBV7-9	TRBJ1-2	.	.	TGTGCCAGCAGAATACCCGGGAAGAATTATGGCTACACCTTC	CASRIPGKNYGYTF
TRBV14	TRBJ1-6	.	.	TGTGCCAGCAGCCAAGATTATTCACCCCTCCACTTT	CASSQDYSPLHF
TRBV10-3	TRBJ2-5	.	.	TGTGCCATCAGTGGCTCTCAGGGTCCACAAGAGACCCAGTACTTC	CAISGSQGPQETQYF
TRBV3-1	TRBJ2-3	few	TRBD2	TGTGCCAGCAGCCAGCTAGCGGCTAACGCAGATACGCAGTATTTT	CASSQLAANADTQYF
TRBV6-1	TRBJ2-5	many	.	TGTGCCAGCAGTGTAATGGGCCGGCCCGGAGAGACCCAGTACTTC	CASSVMGRPGETQYF
TRBV4-2	TRBJ2-7	few	.	TGTGCCAGCAGCCAAGTACCCTCCTACGAGCAGTACTTC	CASSQVPSYEQYF
TRBV7-9	TRBJ2-5	many	TRBD2	TGTGCCAGCAGCTTCCTCCAGGGAGGGGCTGGAGAGACCCAGTACTTC	CASSFLQGGAGETQYF
TRBV6-1	TRBJ1-3	.	.	TGTGCCAGCAGTCCCGGAGGGCAGATCGGAAACACCATATATTTT	CASSPGGQIGNTIYF